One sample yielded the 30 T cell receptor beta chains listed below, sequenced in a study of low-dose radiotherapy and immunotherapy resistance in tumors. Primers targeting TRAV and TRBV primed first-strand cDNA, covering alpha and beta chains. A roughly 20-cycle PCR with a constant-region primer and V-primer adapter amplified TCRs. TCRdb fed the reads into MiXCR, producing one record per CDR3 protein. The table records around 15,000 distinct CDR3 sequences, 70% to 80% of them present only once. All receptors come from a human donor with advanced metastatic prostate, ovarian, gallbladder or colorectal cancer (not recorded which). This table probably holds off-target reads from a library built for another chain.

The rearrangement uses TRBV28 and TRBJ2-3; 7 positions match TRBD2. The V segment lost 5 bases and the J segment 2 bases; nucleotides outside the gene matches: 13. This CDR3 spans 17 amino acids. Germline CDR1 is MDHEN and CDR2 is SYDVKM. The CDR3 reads CASSGGLPLKPTDTQYF. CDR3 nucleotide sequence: TGTGCCAGCAGTGGGGGACTACCGCTCAAGCCCACAGATACGCAGTATTTT.

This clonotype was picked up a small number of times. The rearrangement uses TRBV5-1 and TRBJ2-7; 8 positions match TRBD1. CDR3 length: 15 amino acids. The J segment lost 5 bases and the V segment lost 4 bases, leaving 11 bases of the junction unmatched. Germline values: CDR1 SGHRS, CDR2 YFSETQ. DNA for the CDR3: TGCGCCAGCAGCATTGGGGGGACAGGTCGGCACGAGCAGTACTTC. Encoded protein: CASSIGGTGRHEQYF.

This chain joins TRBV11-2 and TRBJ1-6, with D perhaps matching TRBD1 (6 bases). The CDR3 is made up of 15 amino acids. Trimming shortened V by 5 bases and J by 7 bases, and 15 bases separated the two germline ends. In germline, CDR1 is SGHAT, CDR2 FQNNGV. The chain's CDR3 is CASSQQGRGNSPLHF. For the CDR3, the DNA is TGTGCCAGCAGCCAACAGGGCCGAGGGAATTCACCCCTCCACTTT.

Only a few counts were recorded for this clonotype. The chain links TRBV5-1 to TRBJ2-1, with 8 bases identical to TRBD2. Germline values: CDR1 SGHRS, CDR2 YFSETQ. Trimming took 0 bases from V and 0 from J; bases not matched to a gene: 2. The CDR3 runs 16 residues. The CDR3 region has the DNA TGCGCCAGCAGCTTGGTGGCGGGAGGCTCCTACAATGAGCAGTTCTTC. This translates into CASSLVAGGSYNEQFF.

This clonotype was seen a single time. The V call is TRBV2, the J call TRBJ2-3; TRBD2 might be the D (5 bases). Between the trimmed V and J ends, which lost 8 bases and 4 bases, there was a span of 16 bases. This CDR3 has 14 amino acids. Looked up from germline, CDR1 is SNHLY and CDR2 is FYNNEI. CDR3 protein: CASPGRLAADTQYF. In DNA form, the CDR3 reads TGTGCCAGCCCCGGGCGGCTAGCCGCAGATACGCAGTATTTT.

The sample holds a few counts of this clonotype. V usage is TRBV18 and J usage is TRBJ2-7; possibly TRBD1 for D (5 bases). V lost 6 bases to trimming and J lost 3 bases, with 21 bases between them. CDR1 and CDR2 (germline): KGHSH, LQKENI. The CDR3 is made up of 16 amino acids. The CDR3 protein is CASSFPGHSGSYEQYF. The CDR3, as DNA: TGTGCCAGCTCGTTCCCAGGACACTCGGGCAGCTACGAGCAGTACTTC.

The CDR3 region is CASSPTANYGYTF. The CDR3 nucleotides read TGTGCCAGCAGCCCGACAGCTAACTATGGCTACACCTTC. The V gene is TRBV3-1, the J gene TRBJ1-2; tentative D call: TRBD1 (5 bases). This CDR3 spans 13 amino acids. From germline, CDR1 is LGHDT and CDR2 YNNKEL (reference sequence). Trimming stripped 4 bases from V and 0 bases from J, with 6 bases between.

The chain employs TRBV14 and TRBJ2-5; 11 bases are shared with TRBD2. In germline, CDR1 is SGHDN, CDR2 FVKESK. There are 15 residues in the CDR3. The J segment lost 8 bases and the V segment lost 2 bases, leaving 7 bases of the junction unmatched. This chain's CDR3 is CASSQTSGSFETQYF. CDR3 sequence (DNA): TGTGCCAGCAGCCAAACTAGCGGGAGTTTTGAAACCCAGTACTTC.

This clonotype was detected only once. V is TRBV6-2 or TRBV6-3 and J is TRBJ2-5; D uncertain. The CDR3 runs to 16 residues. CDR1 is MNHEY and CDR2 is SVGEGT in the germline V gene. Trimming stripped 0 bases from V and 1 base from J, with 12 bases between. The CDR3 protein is CASSYSRRLGQETQYF. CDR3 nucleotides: TGTGCCAGCAGTTACTCGCGTCGACTGGGCCAAGAGACCCAGTACTTC.

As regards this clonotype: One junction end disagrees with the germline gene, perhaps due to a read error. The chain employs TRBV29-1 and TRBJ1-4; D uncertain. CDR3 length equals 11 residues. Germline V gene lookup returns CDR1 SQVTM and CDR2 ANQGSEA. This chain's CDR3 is CAGDWFEKLFF. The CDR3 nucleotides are TGTGCCGGTGATTGGTTTGAAAAACTGTTTTTT. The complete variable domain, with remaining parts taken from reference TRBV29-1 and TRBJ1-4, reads SAVISQKPSRDICQRGTSLTIQCQVDSQVTMMFWYRQQPGQSLTLIATANQGSEATYESGFVIDKFPISRPNLTFSTLTVSNMSPEDSSIYLCAGDWFEKLFFGSGTQLSVL.

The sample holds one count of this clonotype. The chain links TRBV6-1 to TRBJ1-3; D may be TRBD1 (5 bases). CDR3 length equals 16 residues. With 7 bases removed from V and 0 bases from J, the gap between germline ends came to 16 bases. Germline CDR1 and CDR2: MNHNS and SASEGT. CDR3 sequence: CASNPGRTNSGNTIYF. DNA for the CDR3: TGTGCCAGCAACCCGGGACGCACAAACTCTGGAAACACCATATATTTT.

The CDR3 DNA reads as TGTGCCAGCAGTTACGCCGGCGGGGCTACCGGGGAGCTGTTTTTT. It translates to CASSYAGGATGELFF. V and J are TRBV6-5 and TRBJ2-2; D is possibly TRBD2 (6 bases). CDR1 MNHEY and CDR2 SVGAGI come from the germline V gene. V lost 2 bases and J 5 bases, leaving 12 bases between the germline ends. The CDR3 runs 15 residues.

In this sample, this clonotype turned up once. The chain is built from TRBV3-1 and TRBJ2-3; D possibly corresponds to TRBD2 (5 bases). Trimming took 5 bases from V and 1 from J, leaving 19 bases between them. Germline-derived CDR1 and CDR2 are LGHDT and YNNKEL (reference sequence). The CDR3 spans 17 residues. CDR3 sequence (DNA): TGTGCCAGCAGCTCCGTGGGAGAGACTGTGGGCACAGATACGCAGTATTTT. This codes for CASSSVGETVGTDTQYF.

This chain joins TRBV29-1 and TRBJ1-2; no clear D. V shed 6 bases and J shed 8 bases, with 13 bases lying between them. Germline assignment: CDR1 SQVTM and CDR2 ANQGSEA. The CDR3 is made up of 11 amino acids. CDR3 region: CSVQAVWGYTF. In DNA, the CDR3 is TGCAGCGTCCAGGCTGTATGGGGCTACACCTTC.

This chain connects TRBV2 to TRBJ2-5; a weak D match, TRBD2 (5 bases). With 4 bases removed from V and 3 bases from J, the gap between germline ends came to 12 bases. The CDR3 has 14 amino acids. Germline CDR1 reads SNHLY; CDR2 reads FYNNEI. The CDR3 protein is CASSVASWKETQYF. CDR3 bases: TGTGCCAGCAGTGTGGCTAGCTGGAAAGAGACCCAGTACTTC.

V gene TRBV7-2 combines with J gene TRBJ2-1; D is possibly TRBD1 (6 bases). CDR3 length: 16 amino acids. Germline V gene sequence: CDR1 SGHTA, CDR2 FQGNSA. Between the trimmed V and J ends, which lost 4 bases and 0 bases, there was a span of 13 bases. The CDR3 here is CASSSRTASSYNEQFF. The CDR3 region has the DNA TGTGCCAGCAGCTCCAGGACAGCGAGCTCCTACAATGAGCAGTTCTTC.

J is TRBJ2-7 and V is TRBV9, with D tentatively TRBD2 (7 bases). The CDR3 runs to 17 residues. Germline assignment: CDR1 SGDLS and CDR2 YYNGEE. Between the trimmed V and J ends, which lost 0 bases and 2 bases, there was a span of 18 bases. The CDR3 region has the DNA TGTGCCAGCAGCGTAGCTGCGGGGGCTAGCGGACCCTACGAGCAGTACTTC. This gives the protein CASSVAAGASGPYEQYF. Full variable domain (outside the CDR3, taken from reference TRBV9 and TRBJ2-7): DSGVTQTPKHLITATGQRVTLRCSPRSGDLSVYWYQQSLDQGLQFLIQYYNGEERAKGNILERFSAQQFPDLHSELNLSSLELGDSALYFCASSVAAGASGPYEQYFGPGTRLTVT.

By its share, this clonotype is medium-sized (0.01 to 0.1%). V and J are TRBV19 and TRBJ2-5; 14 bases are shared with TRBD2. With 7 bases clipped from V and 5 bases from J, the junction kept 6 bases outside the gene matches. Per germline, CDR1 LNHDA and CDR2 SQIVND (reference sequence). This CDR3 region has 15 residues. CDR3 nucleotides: TGTGCCAGTAAACCGGGACTAGCGGGGGCTGAGACCCAGTACTTC. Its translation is CASKPGLAGAETQYF.

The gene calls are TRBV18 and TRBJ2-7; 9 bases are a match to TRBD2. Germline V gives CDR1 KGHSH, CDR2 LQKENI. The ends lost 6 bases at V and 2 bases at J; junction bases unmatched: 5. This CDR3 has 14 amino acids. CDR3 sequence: CASSPASGAYEQYF. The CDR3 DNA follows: TGTGCCAGCTCGCCCGCTAGCGGGGCCTACGAGCAGTACTTC.

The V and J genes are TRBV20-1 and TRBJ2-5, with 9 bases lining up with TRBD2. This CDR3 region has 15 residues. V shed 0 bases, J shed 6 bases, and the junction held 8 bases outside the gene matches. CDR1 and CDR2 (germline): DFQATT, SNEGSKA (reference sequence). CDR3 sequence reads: CSAREPAGGPKTQYF. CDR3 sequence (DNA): TGCAGTGCTAGAGAGCCGGCGGGGGGGCCCAAGACCCAGTACTTC.

This CDR3 reads CASRSSGGTNEQFF. For the CDR3, the DNA is TGTGCCAGCAGGTCTAGCGGGGGGACAAATGAGCAGTTCTTC. The chain uses TRBV3-1 and TRBJ2-1; 11 nucleotides line up with TRBD2. CDR1 is LGHDT and CDR2 is YNNKEL in the germline V gene (reference sequence). CDR3 length equals 14 residues. Unmatched junction bases numbered 5, after V lost 6 bases and J lost 7 bases.

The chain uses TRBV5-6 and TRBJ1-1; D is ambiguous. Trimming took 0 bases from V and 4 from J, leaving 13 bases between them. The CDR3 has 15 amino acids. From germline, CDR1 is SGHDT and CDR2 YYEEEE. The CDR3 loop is CASSLVAGDGTEAFF. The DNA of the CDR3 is TGTGCCAGCAGCTTGGTGGCTGGGGATGGCACTGAAGCTTTCTTT. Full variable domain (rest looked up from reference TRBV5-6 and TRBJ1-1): DAGVTQSPTHLIKTRGQQVTLRCSPKSGHDTVSWYQQALGQGPQFIFQYYEEEERQRGNFPDRFSGHQFPNYSSELNVNALLLGDSALYLCASSLVAGDGTEAFFGQGTRLTVV.

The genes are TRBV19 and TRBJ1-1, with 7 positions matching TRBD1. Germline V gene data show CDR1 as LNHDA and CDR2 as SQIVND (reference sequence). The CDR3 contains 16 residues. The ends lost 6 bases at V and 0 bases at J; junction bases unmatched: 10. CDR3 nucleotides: TGTGCCAGTAGCCCTCCGACAGGGTACATGAACACTGAAGCTTTCTTT. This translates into CASSPPTGYMNTEAFF. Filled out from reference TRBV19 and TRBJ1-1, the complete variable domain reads DGGITQSPKYLFRKEGQNVTLSCEQNLNHDAMYWYRQDPGQGLRLIYYSQIVNDFQKGDIAEGYSVSREKKESFPLTVTSAQKNPTAFYLCASSPPTGYMNTEAFFGQGTRLTVV.

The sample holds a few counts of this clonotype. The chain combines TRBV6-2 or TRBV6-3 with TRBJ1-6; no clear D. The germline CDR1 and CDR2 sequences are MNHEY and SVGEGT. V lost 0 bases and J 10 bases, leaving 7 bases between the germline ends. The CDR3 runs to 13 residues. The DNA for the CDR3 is TGTGCCAGCAGTTACTCGAAGGCGTCACCCCTCCACTTT. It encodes CASSYSKASPLHF.

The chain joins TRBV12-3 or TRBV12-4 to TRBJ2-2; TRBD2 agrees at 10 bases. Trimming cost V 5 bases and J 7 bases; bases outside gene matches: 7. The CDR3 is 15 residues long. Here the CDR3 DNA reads TGTGCCAGCAGTGCGACTAGCGGGCCCGGCGGGGAGCTGTTTTTT. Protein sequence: CASSATSGPGGELFF.

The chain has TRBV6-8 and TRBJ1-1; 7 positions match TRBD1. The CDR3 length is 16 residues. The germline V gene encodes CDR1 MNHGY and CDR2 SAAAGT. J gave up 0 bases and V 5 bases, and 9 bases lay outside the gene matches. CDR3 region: CASSGGTESMNTEAFF. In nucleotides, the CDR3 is TGTGCCAGCAGTGGGGGGACAGAGTCCATGAACACTGAAGCTTTCTTT.

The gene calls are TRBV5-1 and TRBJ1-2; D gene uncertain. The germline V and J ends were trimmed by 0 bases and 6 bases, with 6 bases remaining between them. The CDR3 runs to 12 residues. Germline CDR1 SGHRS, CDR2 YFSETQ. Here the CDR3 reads CASSLALDGYTF. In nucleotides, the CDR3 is TGCGCCAGCAGCTTGGCCCTGGATGGCTACACCTTC.

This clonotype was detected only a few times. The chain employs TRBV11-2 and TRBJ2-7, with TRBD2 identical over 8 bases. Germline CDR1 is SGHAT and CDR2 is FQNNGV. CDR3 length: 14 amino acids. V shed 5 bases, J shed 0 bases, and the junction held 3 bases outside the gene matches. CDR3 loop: CASSRSGNSYEQYF. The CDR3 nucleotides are TGTGCCAGCAGCCGTAGCGGGAACTCCTACGAGCAGTACTTC.

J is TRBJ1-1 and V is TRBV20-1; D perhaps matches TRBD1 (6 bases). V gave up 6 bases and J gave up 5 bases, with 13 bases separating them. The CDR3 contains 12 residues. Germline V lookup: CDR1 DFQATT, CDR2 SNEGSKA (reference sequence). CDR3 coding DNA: TGCAGTGCGAACAGGGCGCAGACTGAAGCTTTCTTT. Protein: CSANRAQTEAFF.

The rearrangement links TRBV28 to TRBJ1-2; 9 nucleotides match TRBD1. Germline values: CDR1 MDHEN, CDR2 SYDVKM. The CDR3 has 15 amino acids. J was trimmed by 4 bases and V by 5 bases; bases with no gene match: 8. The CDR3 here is CASSVQGARGYGYTF. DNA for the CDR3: TGTGCCAGCAGTGTACAGGGGGCGCGTGGCTATGGCTACACCTTC.